This is a list of T cell receptor beta chains from one sample in a study of blood T cell repertoires in COVID-19. Only in-frame clones appear in the TCRdb table, and some are missing; sequencing was by immunoSEQ multiplex PCR. The sample includes about 230,000 clones, over 65% seen only once; the top ten take approximately 2.6%. Sequencing was done on a sample of peripheral blood. The receptor source for this set is a woman in her seventies with active or convalescent COVID-19. CDR3s include the opening cysteine and the closing phenylalanine or tryptophan. A D gene is named only where the DNA matches it firmly. Clone size is stated in some rows and not others, as once, few, many or a class when expanded.

V gene,J gene,clone size,D gene,CDR3 protein,CDR3 DNA
TRBV27,TRBJ2-4,-,TRBD2,CASSWRPSGTNKNIQYF,TGTGCCAGCAGTTGGAGGCCCAGCGGGACTAACAAAAACATTCAGTACTTC
TRBV5-5,TRBJ2-5,-,-,CASSFSQGETQYF,TGTGCCAGCAGCTTTTCACAGGGAGAGACCCAGTACTTC
TRBV3-1/TRBV3-2,TRBJ2-2,-,TRBD1,CASSQDLGTVNTGELFF,TGTGCCAGCAGCCAAGATCTGGGGACAGTCAACACCGGGGAGCTGTTTTTT
TRBV9,TRBJ1-1,many,-,CASSVNPDSNTEAFF,TGTGCCAGCAGCGTAAACCCGGACAGCAACACTGAAGCTTTCTTT
TRBV7-6,TRBJ2-5,-,TRBD2,CASSSFTRGGAGETQYF,TGTGCCAGCAGCTCGTTCACGCGCGGGGGGGCCGGGGAGACCCAGTACTTC
TRBV5-4,TRBJ2-6,-,TRBD1,CASSQGAPGANVLTF,TGTGCCAGCAGCCAGGGGGCGCCTGGGGCCAACGTCCTGACTTTC
TRBV12-3/TRBV12-4,TRBJ2-1,-,-,CASLPPANNEQFF,TGTGCCAGCCTCCCCCCCGCTAACAATGAGCAGTTCTTC
TRBV7-2,TRBJ2-3,-,TRBD1,CASSFPGTGGADTQYF,TGTGCCAGCAGCTTCCCCGGGACAGGGGGCGCAGATACGCAGTATTTT
TRBV7-2,TRBJ2-6,-,-,CASSFGGSGANVLTF,TGTGCCAGCAGCTTCGGGGGCTCTGGGGCCAACGTCCTGACTTTC
TRBV18,TRBJ2-3,once,TRBD1,CATQTGGNTDTQYF,TGTGCCACCCAGACAGGGGGCAACACAGATACGCAGTATTTT
TRBV28,TRBJ1-2,-,TRBD1,CASSSAGTANYGYTF,TGTGCCAGCAGTTCGGCCGGGACAGCTAACTATGGCTACACCTTC
TRBV6-1,TRBJ2-2,-,-,CASSVFAGAFTGELFF,TGTGCCAGCAGTGTCTTCGCGGGGGCGTTCACCGGGGAGCTGTTTTTT
TRBV27,TRBJ2-1,-,TRBD1,CASSWAGQGPEQFF,TGTGCCAGCTCCTGGGCGGGACAGGGACCTGAGCAGTTCTTC
TRBV3-1/TRBV3-2,TRBJ2-3,-,TRBD2,CASSPTSGSTDTQYF,TGTGCCAGCAGCCCGACTAGCGGCAGCACAGATACGCAGTATTTT
TRBV30,TRBJ2-5,-,-,CAWSERSETQYF,TGTGCCTGGAGTGAGAGGAGTGAGACCCAGTACTTC
TRBV11-3,TRBJ1-2,few,TRBD1,CASSPPRGDRGLYGYTF,TGTGCCAGCAGCCCTCCAAGGGGGGACAGGGGACTCTATGGCTACACCTTC
TRBV5-1,TRBJ2-7,-,TRBD2,CASGLAGPWDEQYF,TGCGCCAGCGGACTAGCGGGTCCTTGGGACGAGCAGTACTTC
TRBV2,TRBJ2-7,-,-,CASSALYEQYF,TGTGCCAGCAGTGCCCTCTACGAGCAGTACTTC